One sample yielded the 10 T cell receptor beta chains listed below, sequenced in a study of blood T cells in healthy people across ages. Primed by a sample-barcoded 5' primer and a J-beta primer mix, a second PCR proceeded for about 6 to 11 cycles. TCRdb re-called the 5' RACE reads with MiXCR, one entry per CDR3 protein. Of 1.5 million to 2 million distinct CDR3 sequences in the sample, just under 50% were seen once. Sequencing was carried out using blood. All receptors come from a woman aged 40 to 50 in good health.

A single count supports this clonotype. This sequence joins TRBV7-2 and TRBJ2-1; 7 bases align to TRBD1. Germline CDR1 reads SGHTA; CDR2 reads FQGNSA. The V gene end was trimmed by 1 base and the J gene end by 4 bases; junction bases not matched to a gene: 10. The CDR3 contains 17 residues. The CDR3 spells CASSLVVQDRFYNEQFF. CDR3 bases: TGTGCCAGCAGCTTAGTGGTTCAGGACAGGTTTTACAATGAGCAGTTCTTC.

On this clonotype itself: This may be a read error: a much more frequent sequence differs by one nucleotide. The gene calls are TRBV20-1 and TRBJ2-5; 7 positions match TRBD1. This CDR3 region has 14 residues. V lost 3 bases to trimming and J lost 1 base; unmatched junction nucleotides: 5. Germline CDR1 reads DFQATT; CDR2 reads SNEGSKA (reference sequence). CDR3 DNA: TGCAGTGCTAGGCACCGGGACAGCCAAGAGACCCAGTACTTC. Protein: CSARHRDSQETQYF.

Many counts were recorded for this clonotype. This chain uses TRBV12-3 or TRBV12-4 with TRBJ1-2; possible D gene TRBD1, 6 bases. The CDR3 is made up of 12 amino acids. The V end lost 2 bases, the J end lost 7 bases, and 8 bases lay between the germline ends. In DNA, the CDR3 is TGTGCCAGCAGTTTACAGGGGTCTGGCTACACCTTC. Its translation is CASSLQGSGYTF.

This rearrangement joins TRBV20-1 to TRBJ2-1; 13 bases map to TRBD2. V was clipped by 4 bases and J by 5 bases; unmatched bases: 5. CDR1 and CDR2 (germline): DFQATT, SNEGSKA (reference sequence). The CDR3 has 15 residues. The CDR3 nucleotides read TGCAGTGCTACCCCTGGACTAGCGGGGGACAATGAGCAGTTCTTC. Translating it yields CSATPGLAGDNEQFF.

The gene calls are TRBV5-1 and TRBJ1-2, with a weak D call TRBD1 (5 bases). Germline V gives CDR1 SGHRS, CDR2 YFSETQ. Trimming cost V 0 bases and J 7 bases, with 19 bases left between them. CDR3 length equals 16 residues. CDR3 sequence reads: CASSLGGAAVDCGYTF. The CDR3 DNA reads TGCGCCAGCAGCTTGGGTGGGGCCGCCGTCGACTGTGGCTACACCTTC.

The chain joins TRBV4-3 to TRBJ1-2; 8 bases match TRBD1. CDR3 length equals 14 residues. V trimming: 0 bases; J trimming: 7 bases; junction bases outside the gene matches: 4. Per the germline V gene, CDR1 is LGHNA and CDR2 is YSLEER. Written as DNA, the CDR3 is TGCGCCAGCAGCCAAGACCAGGGGGCTATTGGCTACACCTTC. Translation: CASSQDQGAIGYTF.

In DNA, the CDR3 is TGTGCCAGCAGCGTTGGGACACAAGGCTACACCTTC. Protein: CASSVGTQGYTF. This rearrangement joins TRBV11-2 to TRBJ1-2; a possible D gene is TRBD1 (6 bases). V was clipped by 5 bases and J by 8 bases, with 12 bases between them. Germline values: CDR1 SGHAT, CDR2 FQNNGV. CDR3 length: 12 residues.

This rearrangement joins TRBV4-3 to TRBJ2-3; 11 bases align to TRBD2. Looked up from germline, CDR1 is LGHNA and CDR2 is YSLEER. The CDR3 extends over 16 amino acids. V lost 4 bases and J lost 10; bases outside the gene matches: 13. CDR3 sequence reads: CASSPTTSGAGGSQYF. CDR3 DNA sequence: TGCGCCAGCAGCCCCACGACTAGCGGGGCCGGAGGTTCGCAGTATTTT.

This chain joins TRBV5-1 and TRBJ2-3; 13 nucleotides agree with TRBD2. CDR1 and CDR2 (germline): SGHRS, YFSETQ. Trimming took 2 bases from V and 4 from J; bases not matched to a gene: 10. This CDR3 comprises 18 residues. CDR3 sequence (DNA): TGCGCCAGCAGCTTTTCACTCGGACTAGCGGGGGTGGCAGATACGCAGTATTTT. This translates into CASSFSLGLAGVADTQYF.

This chain uses TRBV7-6 with TRBJ2-3; D may correspond to TRBD1 or TRBD2 (5 bases each). V was cut by 5 bases and J by 2 bases, with 20 bases left in between. CDR3 length: 17 amino acids. Germline lookup yields CDR1 SGHVS and CDR2 FNYEAQ. Here the CDR3 reads CASSQTIWDRLTDTQYF. The CDR3 DNA follows: TGTGCCAGCAGCCAGACCATATGGGACCGACTCACAGATACGCAGTATTTT.